Shown below are 9 T cell receptor beta chains from a single sample sequenced in a study of identical twins. One entry per CDR3 protein, called by TCRdb with MiXCR from the 5' RACE reads. The sample lists about 450,000 distinct CDR3 sequences; about 18% were seen once. The sequenced sample was naive T cells sorted from blood. These receptors were taken from a man aged 50-60 years in good health.

The chain carries TRBV2 and TRBJ2-2; D is perhaps TRBD1 (6 bases). The CDR3 extends over 15 amino acids. Germline V gene sequence: CDR1 SNHLY, CDR2 FYNNEI. With 6 bases removed from V and 0 bases from J, the gap between germline ends came to 11 bases. In DNA, the CDR3 is TGTGCCAGCAGCAGGGACACCCCGAACACCGGGGAGCTGTTTTTT. Translating gives CASSRDTPNTGELFF.

V gene TRBV2 combines with J gene TRBJ1-2, with 12 bases that match TRBD1. The CDR3 runs to 14 residues. V shed 6 bases, J shed 2 bases, and the junction held 1 base outside the gene matches. CDR1 and CDR2 from the germline V gene are SNHLY and FYNNEI. The CDR3 DNA reads TGTGCCAGCAGCGGGACAGGGGGCAACTATGGCTACACCTTC. Its protein is CASSGTGGNYGYTF.

The chain joins TRBV25-1 to TRBJ2-7; 11 bases line up with TRBD1. The trim removed 2 bases at V and 6 bases at J, leaving 6 bases unmatched. The CDR3 spans 15 residues. Germline CDR1 and CDR2: MGHDK and SYGVNS. The CDR3 here is CASSELGGQGGEQYF. In DNA, the CDR3 is TGTGCCAGCAGTGAACTCGGGGGACAGGGGGGCGAGCAGTACTTC.

This clonotype showed up many times. V and J are TRBV12-3 or TRBV12-4 and TRBJ2-2, with 8 bases fitting TRBD1. This CDR3 contains 13 residues. With V trimmed by 5 bases and J by 8 bases, 4 bases remained unmatched. CDR3 region: CASSPTGAGELFF. The CDR3 DNA reads as TGTGCCAGCAGTCCGACAGGGGCGGGGGAGCTGTTTTTT.

V usage is TRBV6-2 or TRBV6-3 and J usage is TRBJ1-5; 7 nucleotides match TRBD1. J gave up 4 bases and V 2 bases, and 8 bases lay outside the gene matches. The CDR3 sequence is 16 residues long. Per germline, CDR1 MNHEY and CDR2 SVGEGT. The CDR3 loop is CASSYRTGGTNQPQHF. DNA for the CDR3: TGTGCCAGCAGTTACCGGACAGGAGGGACTAATCAGCCCCAGCATTTT.

V usage is TRBV3-1 and J usage is TRBJ2-2, with 8 bases that match TRBD2. This CDR3 is 17 amino acids long. From germline, CDR1 is LGHDT and CDR2 YNNKEL (reference sequence). V trimming: 0 bases; J trimming: 1 base; junction bases outside the gene matches: 4. DNA for the CDR3: TGTGCCAGCAGCCAAGAGCTTAGCGGGGTGAACACCGGGGAGCTGTTTTTT. It specifies CASSQELSGVNTGELFF.

The chain links TRBV24-1 to TRBJ2-5; D remains ambiguous. Germline values: CDR1 KGHDR, CDR2 SFDVKD. The V end was cut by 3 bases, the J end by 4 bases, with 8 bases between. This CDR3 is built from 13 residues. In DNA, the CDR3 is TGTGCCACCAGTGATGCCCTAGGAGAGACCCAGTACTTC. Translation: CATSDALGETQYF.

Of note for this clonotype: A much bigger clone sits one base away, suggesting this may be a read error. This chain links TRBV12-3 or TRBV12-4 with TRBJ2-1, with 12 bases lining up with TRBD2. The CDR3 is 14 residues long. The V gene end was trimmed by 2 bases and the J gene end by 9 bases; junction bases not matched to a gene: 2. The CDR3 loop reads CASSLSSGRGEQFF. In DNA, the CDR3 is TGTGCCAGCAGTTTATCTAGCGGGAGGGGTGAGCAGTTCTTC.

This clonotype was detected a few times. The chain recombines TRBV20-1 with TRBJ2-1; 9 positions match TRBD2. Germline CDR1 is DFQATT and CDR2 is SNEGSKA (reference sequence). The CDR3 is 14 residues long. The CDR3 here is CRAPGVAGDNEQFF. CDR3 bases: TGCAGGGCCCCAGGGGTAGCGGGAGACAATGAGCAGTTCTTC.